A single sample is the source of the 5 T cell receptor beta chains below, sequenced in a study of CD8 T cells in ankylosing spondylitis. Findings of the study overall: A TCR beta motif of about 8 highly homologous variants seemed to mark ankylosing spondylitis blood.

TCRdb used MiXCR to reprocess the 5' RACE reads, holding one entry per CDR3 protein. The sample has some 700,000 distinct CDR3 sequences; 15% to 20% are singletons. These receptors' targets are unknown. Sample: blood, either unsorted or a sorted T cell fraction (not recorded which). Receptors were obtained from a male donor with ankylosing spondylitis.

This chain connects TRBV5-1 to TRBJ2-5, with 7 bases lining up with TRBD2. Unmatched junction bases numbered 10, after V lost 6 bases and J lost 2 bases. Germline V gene data show CDR1 as SGHRS and CDR2 as YFSETQ. The length of the CDR3 is 15 residues. CDR3 protein: CASMGPVGGQETQYF. CDR3 coding DNA: TGCGCCAGCATGGGCCCGGTGGGGGGGCAAGAGACCCAGTACTTC.

This clonotype has a handful of counts. The genes are TRBV12-3 or TRBV12-4 and TRBJ2-3; a weak D match, TRBD2 (7 bases). Trimming shortened V by 7 bases and J by 5 bases, and 19 bases separated the two germline ends. This CDR3 comprises 15 residues. CDR3 DNA sequence: TGTGCCAGCACCCTGGGGGGGGGCCGCGGAGATACGCAGTATTTT. Encoded protein: CASTLGGGRGDTQYF.

The chain recombines TRBV11-2 with TRBJ2-2; the D is unclear. This CDR3 is built from 14 residues. The germline V gene has CDR1 SGHAT and CDR2 FQNNGV. The germline V and J ends were trimmed by 6 bases and 6 bases, with 14 bases remaining between them. The CDR3: CASSYGLRAGELFF. DNA for the CDR3: TGTGCCAGCAGTTATGGTCTCCGGGCCGGGGAGCTGTTTTTT.

This sequence joins TRBV5-4 and TRBJ1-4; D possibly corresponds to TRBD1 (6 bases). V was cut by 2 bases and J by 5 bases, with 7 bases left in between. The CDR3 is made up of 13 amino acids. Germline-derived CDR1 and CDR2 are SGHNT and YYREEE (reference sequence). CDR3 sequence: CASSFGQNEKLFF. The CDR3, as DNA: TGTGCCAGCAGCTTCGGACAGAATGAAAAACTGTTTTTT.

The sample holds a few counts of this clonotype. The V and J genes are TRBV6-5 and TRBJ2-1, with 11 bases matching TRBD2. The V segment lost 0 bases and the J segment 0 bases; nucleotides outside the gene matches: 4. The germline V gene has CDR1 MNHEY and CDR2 SVGAGI. This CDR3 region has 18 residues. CDR3 DNA: TGTGCCAGCAGTTACTCGTCTAGCGGGGGGTACTCCTACAATGAGCAGTTCTTC. It yields the protein CASSYSSSGGYSYNEQFF.